These T cell receptor beta chains were read from a single sample in a study of blood T cells in healthy people across ages. A single record per CDR3 protein comes from TCRdb applying MiXCR to the 5' RACE reads. This table holds roughly 1 million distinct CDR3 sequences, around 27% found once. This sample also appeared in a second study, on T cells of mothers and their children.

Material: blood. The receptors come from a girl aged 2 to 9 in good health. The CDR3 runs from the conserved cysteine through the conserved F or W. Fields, in order: clone size, D gene, CDR3 length, V gene, J gene, CDR3 protein, CDR3 DNA. A D gene is named only where the DNA matches it firmly. Clone size appears in some rows only: once, few, many, or a class for an expanded clone.

>few|.|14|TRBV2|TRBJ2-1
CASTGPPSGNEQFF
TGTGCCAGCACTGGTCCCCCCTCAGGGAATGAGCAGTTCTTC
>.|TRBD1|15|TRBV5-1|TRBJ1-1
CASSLGQGGETEAFF
TGCGCCAGCAGCTTGGGACAGGGAGGAGAGACTGAAGCTTTCTTT
>.|.|14|TRBV20-1|TRBJ2-3
CSAVPGLVTDTQYF
TGCAGTGCTGTCCCGGGGCTAGTCACAGATACGCAGTATTTT
>few|.|16|TRBV10-3|TRBJ1-2
CAISESEGLKTIGYTF
TGTGCCATCAGTGAGTCCGAGGGATTGAAAACTATTGGCTACACCTTC
>once|.|14|TRBV12-3/TRBV12-4|TRBJ1-1
CASRPKPTASEAFF
TGTGCCAGCAGACCCAAACCGACAGCCTCTGAAGCTTTCTTT
>.|.|16|TRBV7-8|TRBJ1-1
CASSDRWGGMNTEAFF
TGTGCCAGCAGCGATCGGTGGGGGGGCATGAACACTGAAGCTTTCTTT
>.|.|12|TRBV7-9|TRBJ2-1
CASSLAGREQFF
TGTGCCAGCAGCTTAGCAGGGAGGGAGCAGTTCTTC
>.|.|14|TRBV14|TRBJ2-1
CASSEGLSYNEQFF
TGTGCCAGCAGCGAAGGACTCTCCTACAATGAGCAGTTCTTC
>.|.|12|TRBV12-3/TRBV12-4|TRBJ1-2
CASRYTNYGYTF
TGTGCCAGCAGATACACCAACTATGGCTACACCTTC
>few|TRBD1|14|TRBV6-4|TRBJ2-3
CASAKTGETDTQYF
TGTGCCAGTGCAAAAACAGGGGAAACAGATACGCAGTATTTT
>few|.|15|TRBV20-1|TRBJ1-2
CSARRSGGPGGGYAF
TGCAGTGCTAGACGAAGCGGGGGTCCGGGAGGAGGCTACGCCTTC
>few|TRBD2|16|TRBV11-2|TRBJ2-1
CASSSYLREAYNEQFF
TGTGCCAGCAGCTCCTATTTGCGGGAGGCCTACAATGAGCAGTTCTTC
>once|.|14|TRBV4-2|TRBJ2-4
CASSHRDLGNIQYF
TGTGCCAGCAGCCACCGGGACCTCGGGAACATTCAGTACTTC
>few|.|15|TRBV7-9|TRBJ2-5
CASSLWDSDQETQYF
TGTGCCAGCAGCTTATGGGATTCTGACCAAGAGACCCAGTACTTC
>.|.|14|TRBV27|TRBJ1-2
CASSLRTYGYGYTF
TGTGCCAGCAGTCTTAGGACCTATGGCTATGGCTACACCTTC
>few|.|14|TRBV3-1|TRBJ1-1
CASSQGSSESGAFF
TGTGCCAGCAGCCAAGGATCATCCGAAAGTGGGGCTTTCTTT
>few|TRBD1|13|TRBV29-1|TRBJ2-7
CSVARGLAYEQYF
TGCAGCGTTGCCAGGGGGCTAGCCTACGAGCAGTACTTC
>few|.|18|TRBV20-1|TRBJ1-1
CSAPGVRGKDWYNTEAFF
TGCAGTGCGCCGGGGGTAAGGGGGAAAGATTGGTATAACACTGAAGCTTTCTTT
>.|.|15|TRBV5-1|TRBJ2-5
CASSLVRPQEETQYF
TGCGCCAGCAGCTTGGTCCGTCCGCAGGAAGAGACCCAGTACTTC
>few|.|15|TRBV4-3|TRBJ1-2
CASSQGAGIGDGYTF
TGCGCCAGCAGCCAAGGGGCGGGAATAGGGGATGGCTACACCTTC
>few|.|14|TRBV19|TRBJ2-5
CASSIEPAEETQYF
TGTGCCAGTAGTATAGAGCCAGCGGAAGAGACCCAGTACTTC
>.|.|12|TRBV12-3/TRBV12-4|TRBJ2-1
CASSAYVHEQFF
TGTGCCAGCAGTGCTTACGTCCATGAGCAGTTCTTC
>few|.|16|TRBV3-1|TRBJ2-7
CASSQGRGRVRYEQYF
TGTGCCAGCAGCCAAGGACGGGGGCGCGTCAGGTACGAGCAGTACTTC
>many|.|13|TRBV14|TRBJ2-1
CASSQVSSYEQFF
TGTGCCAGCAGCCAAGTATCGTCATATGAGCAGTTCTTC
>few|.|12|TRBV29-1|TRBJ2-4
CSAGEDKNIQYF
TGCAGCGCAGGGGAAGACAAAAACATTCAGTACTTC
>few|.|14|TRBV11-3|TRBJ2-7
CASSYHYQPYEQYF
TGTGCCAGCAGCTATCACTACCAGCCCTACGAGCAGTACTTC
>.|.|17|TRBV20-1|TRBJ2-5
CSAREPYPDGFRETQYF
TGCAGTGCTAGGGAACCGTACCCGGACGGGTTCAGGGAGACCCAGTACTTC
>.|.|13|TRBV9|TRBJ2-7
CASSAPFFDEQYF
TGTGCCAGCAGCGCCCCCTTCTTCGACGAGCAGTACTTC
>.|.|12|TRBV29-1|TRBJ2-3
CSALDYTDTQYF
TGCAGCGCCCTCGACTACACAGATACGCAGTATTTT
>few|TRBD2|15|TRBV9|TRBJ2-3
CASSARDYKADTQYF
TGTGCCAGCAGCGCCCGGGACTACAAGGCAGATACGCAGTATTTT
>many|.|12|TRBV29-1|TRBJ1-1
CSVYPAQNEAFF
TGCAGCGTCTACCCCGCACAAAATGAAGCTTTCTTT
>.|.|17|TRBV5-1|TRBJ2-1
CASSLAEGGHWPFEQFF
TGCGCCAGCAGCTTGGCCGAGGGAGGACACTGGCCTTTTGAGCAGTTCTTC
>.|.|13|TRBV29-1|TRBJ2-7
CSVEVGGNYEQYF
TGCAGCGTTGAAGTCGGGGGAAACTACGAGCAGTACTTC
>.|.|14|TRBV29-1|TRBJ2-2
CSVLTGGFSGELFF
TGCAGCGTGCTAACTGGAGGTTTTTCCGGGGAGCTGTTTTTT
>many|.|13|TRBV3-1|TRBJ2-2
CASSQGGTGELFF
TGTGCCAGCAGTCAAGGGGGCACCGGGGAGCTGTTTTTT
>.|.|18|TRBV7-9|TRBJ2-3
CASSPTGAQGTSTDTQYF
TGTGCCAGCAGCCCCACCGGTGCACAGGGAACTAGCACAGATACGCAGTATTTT
>.|TRBD1|15|TRBV7-9|TRBJ2-7
CASSKTGTGNYEQYF
TGTGCCAGCAGCAAAACCGGGACAGGGAACTACGAGCAGTACTTC
>.|.|14|TRBV2|TRBJ1-2
CASSGADIYYGYTF
TGTGCCAGCAGTGGGGCCGACATATACTATGGCTACACCTTC
>.|TRBD1|12|TRBV6-6|TRBJ1-1
CASEPPGGRAFF
TGTGCCAGCGAGCCCCCAGGGGGTAGAGCTTTCTTT
>.|.|13|TRBV7-3|TRBJ1-6
CASSSYREAPLHF
TGTGCCAGCAGCTCATACAGGGAAGCACCCCTCCACTTT
>many|.|13|TRBV25-1|TRBJ1-1
CASSQGSNTEAFF
TGTGCCAGCAGCCAGGGGTCGAACACTGAAGCTTTCTTT
>.|.|11|TRBV5-8|TRBJ2-7
CASSWFSEQYF
TGTGCCAGCAGCTGGTTCTCCGAGCAGTACTTC
>.|TRBD2|16|TRBV7-2|TRBJ2-3
CASSLVGGGSADTQYF
TGTGCCAGCAGCTTAGTCGGGGGGGGGTCCGCAGATACGCAGTATTTT
>.|TRBD2|14|TRBV4-2|TRBJ2-1
CASSQWTSGDEQFF
TGTGCCAGCAGCCAGTGGACTAGCGGGGATGAGCAGTTCTTC
>.|.|16|TRBV4-1|TRBJ2-2
CASSQGPERDTGELFF
TGCGCCAGCAGCCAAGGTCCCGAGCGGGACACCGGGGAGCTGTTTTTT